The 32 T cell receptor beta chains listed next were all sequenced from one sample in a study of blood T cell repertoires in COVID-19. Sequenced by immunoSEQ multiplex PCR; TCRdb stores in-frame clones only, minus some. In the table there are 400,000 or so clones, about 91% of which are singletons. Sequencing input: peripheral blood. These receptors were collected from a woman aged 40 to 50 with COVID-19, enrolled during active disease.

The chain recombines TRBV15 with TRBJ1-4, with TRBD1 matching 7 bases. The CDR3 totals 13 residues. With 6 bases clipped from V and 5 bases from J, the junction kept 3 bases outside the gene matches. Germline V CDR1 and CDR2: LNHNV, YYDKDF (reference sequence). CDR3 sequence: CATRDRPNEKLFF. The CDR3 DNA sequence: TGTGCCACCAGGGACAGGCCCAATGAAAAACTGTTTTTT.

The chain recombines TRBV6-5 with TRBJ2-5; perhaps TRBD2 as D (6 bases). The CDR3 totals 15 residues. The germline V gene encodes CDR1 MNHEY and CDR2 SVGAGI. Trimming cost V 2 bases and J 1 base, with 11 bases left between them. The DNA of the CDR3 is TGTGCCAGCAGTTACATCGGTAGCGGCCAAGAGACCCAGTACTTC. Its protein is CASSYIGSGQETQYF.

This sequence joins TRBV6-2 or TRBV6-3 and TRBJ2-1; 7 nucleotides align to TRBD1. Germline V gene sequence: CDR1 MNHEY, CDR2 SVGEGT. The V segment lost 5 bases and the J segment 5 bases; nucleotides outside the gene matches: 12. This CDR3 comprises 16 residues. CDR3 sequence: CASSIGDSWTHNEQFF. The DNA for the CDR3 is TGTGCCAGCAGTATTGGGGACAGTTGGACCCACAATGAGCAGTTCTTC.

This chain joins TRBV6-5 and TRBJ1-4; TRBD1 agrees at 9 bases. The CDR3 runs 12 residues. Germline CDR1 and CDR2: MNHEY and SVGAGI. J lost 13 bases, V lost 7 bases, and 7 bases had no gene match. CDR3 residues: CASTDGTGRLFF. CDR3 DNA: TGTGCCAGCACCGACGGGACAGGGCGACTGTTTTTT.

The chain has TRBV19 and TRBJ2-7; 13 bases are a match to TRBD2. Per germline, CDR1 LNHDA and CDR2 SQIVND (reference sequence). The CDR3 extends over 15 amino acids. J was trimmed by 6 bases and V by 5 bases; bases with no gene match: 7. CDR3 in DNA: TGTGCCAGTAGTCCCCGGACTAGCGGGAGTAGCGAGCAGTACTTC. This gives the protein CASSPRTSGSSEQYF.

The chain combines TRBV24-1 with TRBJ1-1; D gene ambiguous. The CDR3 loop spans 13 amino acids. Germline V gives CDR1 KGHDR, CDR2 SFDVKD. With 3 bases removed from V and 0 bases from J, the gap between germline ends came to 4 bases. CDR3 in amino acids: CATSDLLNTEAFF. In DNA, the CDR3 is TGTGCCACCAGTGATCTCTTGAACACTGAAGCTTTCTTT.

With respect to this clone: Within the sample, other DNA sequences also encode this same CDR3. This chain connects TRBV5-1 to TRBJ1-3, with D possibly being TRBD1 (6 bases). Trimming removed 0 bases at V and 0 bases at J, with 10 bases between. The CDR3 contains 16 residues. Germline CDR1 SGHRS, CDR2 YFSETQ. CDR3 DNA sequence: TGCGCCAGCAGCTTGGGGCAGGGGAGCTCTGGAAACACCATATATTTT. Amino acids: CASSLGQGSSGNTIYF.

V gene TRBV5-1 combines with J gene TRBJ1-3; unclear D gene. The V end was cut by 0 bases, the J end by 3 bases, with 7 bases between. The CDR3 loop spans 14 amino acids. Germline CDR1 and CDR2: SGHRS and YFSETQ. The CDR3 loop is CASSLAENGNTIYF. The CDR3 nucleotides read TGCGCCAGCAGCTTGGCCGAGAATGGAAACACCATATATTTT.

J is TRBJ1-1 and V is TRBV28; perhaps TRBD1 as D (5 bases). This CDR3 is built from 15 residues. CDR1 and CDR2 (germline): MDHEN, SYDVKM. Between the trimmed V and J ends, which lost 6 bases and 1 base, there was a span of 15 bases. CDR3 residues: CASRPTPRANTEAFF. Here the CDR3 DNA reads TGTGCCAGCAGACCCACCCCCAGGGCGAACACTGAAGCTTTCTTT.

The chain uses TRBV11-2 and TRBJ2-5; D is undetermined. The CDR3 is made up of 14 amino acids. Germline V gene lookup returns CDR1 SGHAT and CDR2 FQNNGV. The V and J ends lost 3 bases and 4 bases respectively, with 12 bases between them. The chain's CDR3 is CASSFMASGETQYF. In DNA form, the CDR3 reads TGTGCCAGCAGCTTTATGGCTTCGGGAGAGACCCAGTACTTC.

V usage is TRBV27 and J usage is TRBJ1-1, with TRBD1 matching over 7 bases. The junction had 6 bases not matched to a gene; V was cut back by 4 bases and J by 4 bases. Germline CDR1 and CDR2: MNHEY and SMNVEV (reference sequence). The CDR3 runs to 14 residues. The CDR3 nucleotides read TGTGCCAGCAGTTCCGGGACAGTTCCCACTGAAGCTTTCTTT. This sequence encodes CASSSGTVPTEAFF.

The J gene is TRBJ1-2, the V gene TRBV3-1 (or the pseudogene TRBV3-2), with TRBD1 as a possible D gene (6 bases). Germline lookup yields CDR1 LGHDT and CDR2 YNNKEL (reference sequence). The CDR3 has 14 residues. V was trimmed by 4 bases and J by 6 bases, leaving 15 bases between them. Written as DNA, the CDR3 is TGTGCCAGCAGCCCAAGGGGGAGATTCAATGGCTACACCTTC. It specifies CASSPRGRFNGYTF.

V is TRBV5-5 and J is TRBJ1-5, with D tentatively TRBD1 (5 bases). V lost 1 base, J lost 0 bases, and 14 bases lay in between. Germline V gene sequence: CDR1 SGHKS, CDR2 YYEKEE (reference sequence). The CDR3 has 17 amino acids. This chain's CDR3 is CASSLTGWDYSNQPQHF. CDR3 DNA: TGTGCCAGCAGCTTGACTGGGTGGGACTATAGCAATCAGCCCCAGCATTTT.

J is TRBJ2-7 and V is TRBV27, with TRBD1 as a possible D gene (6 bases). The ends were cut back, 6 bases at V and 1 base at J, with 10 bases in the middle. Germline CDR1 MNHEY, CDR2 SMNVEV (reference sequence). CDR3 length equals 13 residues. DNA for the CDR3: TGTGCCAGCAGCAGGACAGTTTCCTACGAGCAGTACTTC. This encodes CASSRTVSYEQYF.

CDR3 protein: CASSYIQGAGTGELFF. As DNA, the CDR3 is TGTGCCAGCAGTTACATTCAGGGGGCGGGCACCGGGGAGCTGTTTTTT. The V gene is TRBV6-5, the J gene TRBJ2-2, with 8 bases matching TRBD1. Germline values: CDR1 MNHEY, CDR2 SVGAGI. The CDR3 totals 16 residues. J lost 4 bases, V lost 2 bases, and 6 bases had no gene match.

This sequence joins TRBV15 and TRBJ2-1; D is perhaps TRBD2 (6 bases). The CDR3 extends over 16 amino acids. Germline loops: CDR1 LNHNV, CDR2 YYDKDF (reference sequence). Trimming removed 5 bases from V and 7 bases from J, with 21 bases in between. CDR3 DNA sequence: TGTGCCACCAGCCCACCGGGGGTAGTTTCGCCAAATGAGCAGTTCTTC. As protein: CATSPPGVVSPNEQFF.

The V call is TRBV3-1 (or the pseudogene TRBV3-2), the J call TRBJ2-7, with D possibly being TRBD1 (6 bases). Trimming took 4 bases from V and 4 from J, leaving 8 bases between them. The germline gives CDR1 LGHDT, CDR2 YNNKEL (reference sequence). The CDR3 contains 12 residues. CDR3 protein: CASSPGAYEQYF. The CDR3 DNA sequence: TGTGCCAGCAGCCCAGGGGCGTACGAGCAGTACTTC.

This clone was seen a single time. The rearrangement uses TRBV27 and TRBJ2-2, with 8 bases aligning to TRBD1. J gave up 7 bases and V 10 bases, and 14 bases lay outside the gene matches. This CDR3 is built from 15 residues. Germline assignment: CDR1 MNHEY and CDR2 SMNVEV (reference sequence). This CDR3 reads CATKTGVIDSGELFF. CDR3 sequence (DNA): TGTGCCACTAAGACAGGGGTTATCGACAGCGGGGAGCTGTTTTTT.

The chain links TRBV27 to TRBJ2-1; 12 bases map to TRBD2. After removal of 2 bases from V and 7 bases from J, the junction contained 3 bases not matched to a gene. This CDR3 has 15 residues. Germline-derived CDR1 and CDR2 are MNHEY and SMNVEV (reference sequence). The CDR3 region is CASSLMGTSGNEQFF. The CDR3 region has the DNA TGTGCCAGCAGTTTAATGGGGACTAGCGGGAATGAGCAGTTCTTC.

J is TRBJ2-1 and V is TRBV27; TRBD1 matches 12 bases. V lost 3 bases and J lost 5; bases outside the gene matches: 11. Germline assignment: CDR1 MNHEY and CDR2 SMNVEV (reference sequence). There are 18 residues in the CDR3. The CDR3 DNA follows: TGTGCCAGCAGTTTCCAGGGAGGGGGACAGGGGGCTAACAATGAGCAGTTCTTC. Its translation: CASSFQGGGQGANNEQFF.

This rearrangement joins TRBV27 to TRBJ2-4, with 7 bases aligning to TRBD1. From germline, CDR1 is MNHEY and CDR2 SMNVEV (reference sequence). The CDR3 covers 13 residues. Unmatched junction bases numbered 3, after V lost 6 bases and J lost 4 bases. This CDR3 reads CASRGTAKNIQYF. The DNA of the CDR3 is TGTGCCAGCAGGGGGACAGCGAAAAACATTCAGTACTTC.

The V and J genes are TRBV6-5 and TRBJ2-5; 10 bases align to TRBD1. The CDR3 contains 14 residues. The V segment lost 6 bases and the J segment 6 bases; nucleotides outside the gene matches: 7. Germline V CDR1 and CDR2: MNHEY, SVGAGI. The CDR3 loop is CASRVPGQGQTQYF. CDR3 nucleotide sequence: TGTGCCAGCAGAGTTCCGGGACAGGGGCAGACCCAGTACTTC.

The chain is built from TRBV11-2 and TRBJ1-2; tentatively, D is TRBD1 (6 bases). This CDR3 is built from 18 residues. Per germline, CDR1 SGHAT and CDR2 FQNNGV. V was cut by 4 bases and J by 5 bases, with 26 bases left in between. This chain's CDR3 is CASSSRMGASITGYGYTF. CDR3 sequence (DNA): TGTGCCAGCAGCTCCCGCATGGGGGCATCCATAACTGGATATGGCTACACCTTC. Looking up the rest from reference TRBV11-2 and TRBJ1-2 gives the full variable domain: EAGVAQSPRYKIIEKRQSVAFWCNPISGHATLYWYQQILGQGPKLLIQFQNNGVVDDSQLPKDRFSAERLKGVDSTLKIQPAKLEDSAVYLCASSSRMGASITGYGYTFGSGTRLTVV.

The CDR3 sequence: CACNWGEETQYF. The CDR3 region has the DNA TGTGCCTGCAACTGGGGAGAAGAGACCCAGTACTTC. V is TRBV30 and J is TRBJ2-5, with D maybe TRBD2 (5 bases). Germline-derived CDR1 and CDR2 are GTSNPN and SVGIG (reference sequence). The CDR3 is 12 amino acids. The V and J ends lost 6 bases and 3 bases respectively, with 11 bases between them.

CDR3 in amino acids: CASSTPEGRDSPLHF. The CDR3, as DNA: TGTGCCAGCAGCACACCGGAGGGGCGGGATTCACCCCTCCACTTT. The rearrangement links TRBV7-4 to TRBJ1-6; TRBD1 is a possible D gene (5 bases). In germline, CDR1 is SGHVT, CDR2 SQSDAQ. The CDR3 runs to 15 residues. Trimming cost V 5 bases and J 8 bases, with 16 bases left between them.

The chain employs TRBV28 and TRBJ1-4; D gene unclear. Germline V CDR1 and CDR2: MDHEN, SYDVKM. V was cut by 7 bases and J by 0 bases, with 15 bases left in between. The CDR3 totals 16 residues. The CDR3 coding sequence is TGTGCCAGCACCCTGTCCGGTGCAACAACTAATGAAAAACTGTTTTTT. Protein product: CASTLSGATTNEKLFF.

The chain recombines TRBV6-5 with TRBJ2-1; 9 nucleotides line up with TRBD2. The V and J ends lost 6 bases and 5 bases, in that order; junction bases with no gene match: 8. This CDR3 has 15 amino acids. The V gene's germline CDR1 is MNHEY and CDR2 SVGAGI. CDR3 bases: TGTGCCAGCAGCGAGCGGGGGGCCACTAACAATGAGCAGTTCTTC. Translated: CASSERGATNNEQFF.

The chain combines TRBV19 with TRBJ1-2; 10 bases line up with TRBD1. Germline CDR1 LNHDA, CDR2 SQIVND (reference sequence). With 5 bases clipped from V and 4 bases from J, the junction kept 7 bases outside the gene matches. This CDR3 is 15 amino acids long. The CDR3 here is CASSEETGGVYGYTF. The DNA of the CDR3 is TGTGCCAGTAGTGAAGAGACAGGGGGCGTCTATGGCTACACCTTC.

The chain couples TRBV5-1 to TRBJ2-2, with TRBD1 matching 7 bases. Germline V gene data show CDR1 as SGHRS and CDR2 as YFSETQ. The CDR3 runs 15 residues. The V and J ends lost 2 bases and 4 bases, in that order; junction bases with no gene match: 5. CDR3 region: CASSFQGEFTGELFF. CDR3 DNA: TGCGCCAGCAGCTTCCAGGGGGAGTTCACCGGGGAGCTGTTTTTT.

The V and J genes are TRBV5-6 and TRBJ1-6, with TRBD1 identical over 7 bases. The CDR3 is 15 amino acids. Germline V lookup: CDR1 SGHDT, CDR2 YYEEEE. V lost 3 bases, J lost 9 bases, and 9 bases stayed unmatched. CDR3: CASSSSRRQGSPLHF. In nucleotides, the CDR3 is TGTGCCAGCAGCTCGTCGAGGCGACAGGGTTCACCCCTCCACTTT.

The V and J genes are TRBV5-1 and TRBJ1-2; D gene ambiguous. The germline gives CDR1 SGHRS, CDR2 YFSETQ. The CDR3 contains 15 residues. V lost 4 bases to trimming and J lost 2 bases, with 15 bases between them. The CDR3 DNA reads as TGCGCCAGCAGCCCGTCGAGGGAGGGAAACTATGGCTACACCTTC. It specifies CASSPSREGNYGYTF.

The chain combines TRBV6-5 with TRBJ1-1; D gene unclear. The CDR3 sequence is 13 residues long. Between the trimmed V and J ends, which lost 0 bases and 8 bases, there was a span of 10 bases. The germline gives CDR1 MNHEY, CDR2 SVGAGI. The CDR3 region has the DNA TGTGCCAGCAGTTACTCCAAGAGTACCGAAGCTTTCTTT. Protein sequence: CASSYSKSTEAFF.